The source of this T cell receptor beta chain is a study of T-cell memory formation after mild COVID-19. Study-wide results and caveats: For contracting clones, CD4+ ones sat mainly in CM and EM, CD8+ in EMRA.

TCRdb recomputed calls from the 5' RACE reads with MiXCR, one row per CDR3 protein. This table holds 45,000 to 55,000 distinct CDR3 sequences, around 7.2% found once. The CDR3 loop spans 16 amino acids. Trimming shortened V by 6 bases and J by 1 base, and 18 bases separated the two germline ends. The V gene's germline CDR1 is MNHEY and CDR2 SMNVEV (reference sequence). This clonotype was seen a handful of times. Antigen unknown. The chain joins TRBV27 to TRBJ1-1, with D tentatively TRBD1 (6 bases). The sample was PBMCs or a T cell subset sorted from them (not recorded which). This TCR was sampled from a man aged 18 to 30 who had mild COVID-19 (a few samples of this study predate the infection). Cell type and time point are not known. The CDR3 DNA reads TGTGCCAGCAGGAGAGGGGGAACAGTGCCGAACACTGAAGCTTTCTTT. Protein product: CASRRGGTVPNTEAFF.